A selection of T cell receptor beta chains follows, all from one sample in a study of blood T cell repertoires in COVID-19. Clones were read by immunoSEQ multiplex PCR, and TCRdb kept only the in-frame ones, dropping some. Altogether approximately 210,000 clones are present, around 82% being singletons, with the ten largest covering roughly 4.3%. Sequenced input: PBMCs or T cells enriched from blood (not recorded which). These TCRs come from a man aged 25 to 40 with acute COVID-19. CDR3s include the opening cysteine and the closing phenylalanine or tryptophan. The order of the fields is V gene, J gene, clone size, CDR3 length, D gene, CDR3 DNA, CDR3 protein. The D gene is left open where the match is weak. Size is stated for part of the rows, as once, few or many counts, or as a class when the clone is expanded.

V gene: TRBV10-3
J gene: TRBJ1-3
clone size: -
CDR3 length: 15
D gene: -
CDR3 DNA: TGTGCCATCAGTGAAACCAGAGGCTCTGGAAACACCATATATTTT
CDR3 protein: CAISETRGSGNTIYF

V gene: TRBV19
J gene: TRBJ2-6
clone size: few
CDR3 length: 14
D gene: -
CDR3 DNA: TGTGCCAATCCTAACCCCACTGGGGCCAACGTCCTGACTTTC
CDR3 protein: CANPNPTGANVLTF

V gene: TRBV6-5
J gene: TRBJ1-4
clone size: -
CDR3 length: 15
D gene: -
CDR3 DNA: TGTGCCAGCAGTTACGTTGGGGGCGCCAATGAAAAACTGTTTTTT
CDR3 protein: CASSYVGGANEKLFF

V gene: TRBV11-2
J gene: TRBJ2-3
clone size: -
CDR3 length: 15
D gene: TRBD1
CDR3 DNA: TGTGCCAGCAGCCACGGACAGGGGGCTGGAGATACGCAGTATTTT
CDR3 protein: CASSHGQGAGDTQYF

V gene: TRBV27
J gene: TRBJ1-2
clone size: -
CDR3 length: 15
D gene: -
CDR3 DNA: TGTGCCAGCAGTTTATATGGGGGCGTCGGCTATGGCTACACCTTC
CDR3 protein: CASSLYGGVGYGYTF

V gene: TRBV6-5
J gene: TRBJ1-2
clone size: -
CDR3 length: 13
D gene: -
CDR3 DNA: TGTGCCAGCACCGGGGGGGTGGGCTATGGCTACACCTTC
CDR3 protein: CASTGGVGYGYTF

V gene: TRBV10-3
J gene: TRBJ1-1
clone size: -
CDR3 length: 14
D gene: TRBD1
CDR3 DNA: TGTGCCATCAGCCTGGGACAGGCGAACACTGAAGCTTTCTTT
CDR3 protein: CAISLGQANTEAFF

V gene: TRBV7-2
J gene: TRBJ2-6
clone size: few
CDR3 length: 16
D gene: -
CDR3 DNA: TGTGCCAGCAGCTTAGGGCTTAACTCTGGGGCCAACGTCCTGACTTTC
CDR3 protein: CASSLGLNSGANVLTF

V gene: TRBV6-6
J gene: TRBJ2-7
clone size: few
CDR3 length: 15
D gene: TRBD1
CDR3 DNA: TGTGCCAGCACCCCGAGACAGGGGAGCGCCTACGAGCAGTACTTC
CDR3 protein: CASTPRQGSAYEQYF

V gene: TRBV19
J gene: TRBJ1-5
clone size: -
CDR3 length: 13
D gene: -
CDR3 DNA: TGTGCCAGTAAGAAGGAGCCCAATCAGCCCCAGCATTTT
CDR3 protein: CASKKEPNQPQHF

V gene: TRBV2
J gene: TRBJ1-1
clone size: -
CDR3 length: 14
D gene: TRBD1
CDR3 DNA: TGTGCCAGCAGTACCGACAGGGTGGACACTGAAGCTTTCTTT
CDR3 protein: CASSTDRVDTEAFF

V gene: TRBV6-1
J gene: TRBJ1-2
clone size: few
CDR3 length: 16
D gene: TRBD1
CDR3 DNA: TGTGCCAGCAGTGGGACAGGGCTCAAAGCTAACTATGGCTACACCTTC
CDR3 protein: CASSGTGLKANYGYTF

V gene: TRBV19
J gene: TRBJ1-1
clone size: -
CDR3 length: 15
D gene: TRBD1
CDR3 DNA: TGTGCCAGTAGTCTGGTACAGGGGGGCGGTACTGAAGCTTTCTTT
CDR3 protein: CASSLVQGGGTEAFF

V gene: TRBV12-3/TRBV12-4
J gene: TRBJ2-7
clone size: few
CDR3 length: 13
D gene: TRBD1
CDR3 DNA: TGTGCCAGCAGCGCGGGACAGGGAGGGGAGCAGTACTTC
CDR3 protein: CASSAGQGGEQYF

V gene: TRBV7-9
J gene: TRBJ2-1
clone size: -
CDR3 length: 14
D gene: -
CDR3 DNA: TGTGCCAGCAGCTTCACGGGGTTAGACAATGAGCAGTTCTTC
CDR3 protein: CASSFTGLDNEQFF

V gene: TRBV19
J gene: TRBJ1-4
clone size: -
CDR3 length: 17
D gene: TRBD1
CDR3 DNA: TGTGCCAGTAGTGCCGGACAGGGACCCGCAACTAATGAAAAACTGTTTTTT
CDR3 protein: CASSAGQGPATNEKLFF

V gene: TRBV19
J gene: TRBJ1-1
clone size: -
CDR3 length: 16
D gene: TRBD1
CDR3 DNA: TGTGCCAGTAGTAACTTGAGACAGGGGTTCGACGCTGAAGCTTTCTTT
CDR3 protein: CASSNLRQGFDAEAFF

V gene: TRBV27
J gene: TRBJ1-1
clone size: -
CDR3 length: 14
D gene: -
CDR3 DNA: TGTGCCAGCAGTTTTAAGGGAAGGGGCACTGAAGCTTTCTTT
CDR3 protein: CASSFKGRGTEAFF

V gene: TRBV7-6
J gene: TRBJ2-1
clone size: -
CDR3 length: 20
D gene: TRBD2
CDR3 DNA: TGTGCCAGCAGCCCCCTCCAGGGTAGCGGGGGGAGCCGAATCTACAATGAGCAGTTCTTC
CDR3 protein: CASSPLQGSGGSRIYNEQFF

V gene: TRBV13
J gene: TRBJ2-7
clone size: -
CDR3 length: 14
D gene: TRBD2
CDR3 DNA: TGTGCCAGCAGCTCCCCCGGGGGGTCCTACGAGCAGTACTTC
CDR3 protein: CASSSPGGSYEQYF

V gene: TRBV2
J gene: TRBJ2-5
clone size: -
CDR3 length: 15
D gene: -
CDR3 DNA: TGTGCCAGCACCGTGGAGGGGGGGAGCCCAGAGACCCAGTACTTC
CDR3 protein: CASTVEGGSPETQYF

V gene: TRBV6-4
J gene: TRBJ2-3
clone size: -
CDR3 length: 13
D gene: -
CDR3 DNA: TGTGCCAGCAGTGACAGGGGTACAGATACGCAGTATTTT
CDR3 protein: CASSDRGTDTQYF

V gene: TRBV19
J gene: TRBJ1-1
clone size: -
CDR3 length: 15
D gene: -
CDR3 DNA: TGTGCCAGCATGCGGGACGGAGTCATGAACACTGAAGCTTTCTTT
CDR3 protein: CASMRDGVMNTEAFF

V gene: TRBV12-3/TRBV12-4
J gene: TRBJ2-5
clone size: -
CDR3 length: 11
D gene: -
CDR3 DNA: TGTGCCAGCAGTGGGGGGGAGACCCAGTACTTC
CDR3 protein: CASSGGETQYF

V gene: TRBV3-1/TRBV3-2
J gene: TRBJ1-2
clone size: -
CDR3 length: 14
D gene: TRBD1
CDR3 DNA: TGTGCCAGCAGCCAAGTACCAGGGGGCTATGGCTACACCTTC
CDR3 protein: CASSQVPGGYGYTF

V gene: TRBV24-1
J gene: TRBJ2-5
clone size: -
CDR3 length: 14
D gene: TRBD1
CDR3 DNA: TGTGCCATTCCCACGGACAGGGGTGGGGAGACCCAGTACTTC
CDR3 protein: CAIPTDRGGETQYF

V gene: TRBV7-9
J gene: TRBJ2-3
clone size: -
CDR3 length: 12
D gene: -
CDR3 DNA: TGTGCCAGCAGTCCCGGGGGGCCCGTGGCGTATTTT
CDR3 protein: CASSPGGPVAYF

V gene: TRBV30
J gene: TRBJ1-2
clone size: -
CDR3 length: 13
D gene: -
CDR3 DNA: TGTGCCTGGAGTGGAGCTCCCAACTATGGCTACACCTTC
CDR3 protein: CAWSGAPNYGYTF

V gene: TRBV7-9
J gene: TRBJ2-7
clone size: -
CDR3 length: 15
D gene: TRBD1
CDR3 DNA: TGTGCCAGCAGCTGGAATCCCGGACAGGGCTACGAGCAGTACTTC
CDR3 protein: CASSWNPGQGYEQYF

V gene: TRBV12-3/TRBV12-4
J gene: TRBJ1-5
clone size: -
CDR3 length: 13
D gene: -
CDR3 DNA: TGTGCCAGCAATCTAGGCTTAAATCAGCCCCAGCATTTT
CDR3 protein: CASNLGLNQPQHF

V gene: TRBV28
J gene: TRBJ1-5
clone size: -
CDR3 length: 17
D gene: TRBD1
CDR3 DNA: TGTGCCAGCAGAAACAATGACCGAGGGGGCAGCAATCAGCCCCAGCATTTT
CDR3 protein: CASRNNDRGGSNQPQHF

V gene: TRBV6-5
J gene: TRBJ1-1
clone size: -
CDR3 length: 14
D gene: TRBD1
CDR3 DNA: TGTGCCAGCAGTTACGTAAGGACAGGGGGAAGAGCTTTCTTT
CDR3 protein: CASSYVRTGGRAFF

V gene: TRBV6-4
J gene: TRBJ2-7
clone size: once
CDR3 length: 17
D gene: -
CDR3 DNA: TGTGCCAGCAGTGACCGTTACAGGGAAGTCCCTCCCTACGAGCAGTACTTC
CDR3 protein: CASSDRYREVPPYEQYF

V gene: TRBV30
J gene: TRBJ1-6
clone size: -
CDR3 length: 17
D gene: -
CDR3 DNA: TGTGCCTGGAGCCCAGGACCCGGGATAACTCCGAATTCACCCCTCCACTTT
CDR3 protein: CAWSPGPGITPNSPLHF

V gene: TRBV19
J gene: TRBJ2-7
clone size: -
CDR3 length: 16
D gene: TRBD1
CDR3 DNA: TGTGCCAGTAGGAGATTCGGAGGACAGGCAGCCTACGAGCAGTACTTC
CDR3 protein: CASRRFGGQAAYEQYF

V gene: TRBV29-1
J gene: TRBJ1-5
clone size: -
CDR3 length: 18
D gene: -
CDR3 DNA: TGCAGCGTTGAAGATGCAGGGTTCCGTCTGACATTAGCTCAGCCCCAGCATTTT
CDR3 protein: CSVEDAGFRLTLAQPQHF

V gene: TRBV23-1
J gene: TRBJ1-6
clone size: -
CDR3 length: 16
D gene: -
CDR3 DNA: TGCGCCAGCAGTCAAGGGGGCCGCTCCTATAATTCACCCCTCCACTTT
CDR3 protein: CASSQGGRSYNSPLHF

V gene: TRBV30
J gene: TRBJ2-6
clone size: -
CDR3 length: 13
D gene: -
CDR3 DNA: TGTGCCTTAGACAAGTCCGGGGCCAACGTCCTGACTTTC
CDR3 protein: CALDKSGANVLTF

V gene: TRBV10-3
J gene: TRBJ1-1
clone size: -
CDR3 length: 14
D gene: TRBD1
CDR3 DNA: TGTGCCGTAAACCCAGGGGGCTGGAACACTGAAGCTTTCTTT
CDR3 protein: CAVNPGGWNTEAFF

V gene: TRBV19
J gene: TRBJ2-1
clone size: -
CDR3 length: 16
D gene: TRBD2
CDR3 DNA: TGTGCCAGCCGACTAGCGGGGGGCGGTTCCTACAATGAGCAGTTCTTC
CDR3 protein: CASRLAGGGSYNEQFF

V gene: TRBV28
J gene: TRBJ1-1
clone size: -
CDR3 length: 15
D gene: -
CDR3 DNA: TGTGCCAGCACCGTTGCGGGCGGGATGAACACTGAAGCTTTCTTT
CDR3 protein: CASTVAGGMNTEAFF

V gene: TRBV5-6
J gene: TRBJ2-1
clone size: -
CDR3 length: 14
D gene: -
CDR3 DNA: TGTGCCAGCAGGTATGGACACGTTTACAATGAGCAGTTCTTC
CDR3 protein: CASRYGHVYNEQFF

V gene: TRBV29-1
J gene: TRBJ1-2
clone size: few
CDR3 length: 13
D gene: TRBD1
CDR3 DNA: TGCAGCGTTGGATCCGACAGGGTCTATGGCTACACCTTC
CDR3 protein: CSVGSDRVYGYTF

V gene: TRBV19
J gene: TRBJ2-7
clone size: -
CDR3 length: 13
D gene: -
CDR3 DNA: TGTGCCAGTAGTTCCAGACTAGGATACGAGCAGTACTTC
CDR3 protein: CASSSRLGYEQYF

V gene: TRBV6-5
J gene: TRBJ1-1
clone size: -
CDR3 length: 14
D gene: TRBD1
CDR3 DNA: TGTGCCAGCAGCTTGGACAGGGTGAACACTGAAGCTTTCTTT
CDR3 protein: CASSLDRVNTEAFF

V gene: TRBV7-9
J gene: TRBJ1-6
clone size: -
CDR3 length: 13
D gene: -
CDR3 DNA: TGTGCCAGCAGCTTAGGGGCTAATTCACCCCTCCACTTT
CDR3 protein: CASSLGANSPLHF

V gene: TRBV5-3
J gene: TRBJ1-2
clone size: -
CDR3 length: 14
D gene: -
CDR3 DNA: TGTGCCAGAAGCAAAGGACAGCCAAGGACGGGCTACACCTTC
CDR3 protein: CARSKGQPRTGYTF

V gene: TRBV7-9
J gene: TRBJ1-3
clone size: once
CDR3 length: 16
D gene: TRBD1
CDR3 DNA: TGTGCCAGCAGCTCTACCTTCAGGGGGAGTGGAAACACCATATATTTT
CDR3 protein: CASSSTFRGSGNTIYF

V gene: TRBV21-1
J gene: TRBJ2-2
clone size: -
CDR3 length: 20
D gene: -
CDR3 DNA: TGTGCCAGCAGCTTCCCCTTGCGGGGGGCGACTGATGTAAACACCGGGGAGCTGTTTTTT
CDR3 protein: CASSFPLRGATDVNTGELFF

V gene: TRBV28
J gene: TRBJ1-2
clone size: -
CDR3 length: 15
D gene: -
CDR3 DNA: TGTGCCAGCAGTTTAAGGGGGGGCCTTGGCTATGGCTACACCTTC
CDR3 protein: CASSLRGGLGYGYTF

V gene: TRBV6-5
J gene: TRBJ1-4
clone size: -
CDR3 length: 14
D gene: TRBD1
CDR3 DNA: TGTGCCAGCAGTTCCGGACAGGGGAATGAAAAACTGTTTTTT
CDR3 protein: CASSSGQGNEKLFF

V gene: TRBV7-3
J gene: TRBJ1-2
clone size: -
CDR3 length: 14
D gene: TRBD1
CDR3 DNA: TGTGCCAGCAGCACGACAGGGGGCGACTATGGCTACACCTTC
CDR3 protein: CASSTTGGDYGYTF

V gene: TRBV6-5
J gene: TRBJ1-5
clone size: few
CDR3 length: 15
D gene: -
CDR3 DNA: TGTGCCAGCAGTTACACACAGGGTTACAATCAGCCCCAGCATTTT
CDR3 protein: CASSYTQGYNQPQHF

V gene: TRBV11-2
J gene: TRBJ2-1
clone size: -
CDR3 length: 15
D gene: -
CDR3 DNA: TGTGCCAGCAGCCTCGACGGAGGCTCCTACAATGAGCAGTTCTTC
CDR3 protein: CASSLDGGSYNEQFF

V gene: TRBV7-6
J gene: TRBJ2-3
clone size: -
CDR3 length: 16
D gene: -
CDR3 DNA: TGTGCCAGCAGCGCTGAAGTAGCGGCGAGCACAGATACGCAGTATTTT
CDR3 protein: CASSAEVAASTDTQYF

V gene: TRBV2
J gene: TRBJ2-4
clone size: once
CDR3 length: 14
D gene: TRBD2
CDR3 DNA: TGTGCCAGCACACTAGCGGGGAGCAAAAACATTCAGTACTTC
CDR3 protein: CASTLAGSKNIQYF

V gene: TRBV5-6
J gene: TRBJ1-3
clone size: -
CDR3 length: 16
D gene: -
CDR3 DNA: TGTGCCAGCAGCCCCCCGGGGACTGGGTCTGGAAACACCATATATTTT
CDR3 protein: CASSPPGTGSGNTIYF

V gene: TRBV4-1
J gene: TRBJ1-1
clone size: once
CDR3 length: 15
D gene: -
CDR3 DNA: TGCGCCAGCAGCTCCTTAATGCTAAAGAACACTGAAGCTTTCTTT
CDR3 protein: CASSSLMLKNTEAFF

V gene: TRBV2
J gene: TRBJ2-3
clone size: -
CDR3 length: 12
D gene: -
CDR3 DNA: TGTGCCAGCAGAAGACTCTTAGATACGCAGTATTTT
CDR3 protein: CASRRLLDTQYF

V gene: TRBV9
J gene: TRBJ2-2
clone size: few
CDR3 length: 15
D gene: TRBD1
CDR3 DNA: TGTGCCAGCAGCGTTCAACAGGGGAGCACCGGGGAGCTGTTTTTT
CDR3 protein: CASSVQQGSTGELFF